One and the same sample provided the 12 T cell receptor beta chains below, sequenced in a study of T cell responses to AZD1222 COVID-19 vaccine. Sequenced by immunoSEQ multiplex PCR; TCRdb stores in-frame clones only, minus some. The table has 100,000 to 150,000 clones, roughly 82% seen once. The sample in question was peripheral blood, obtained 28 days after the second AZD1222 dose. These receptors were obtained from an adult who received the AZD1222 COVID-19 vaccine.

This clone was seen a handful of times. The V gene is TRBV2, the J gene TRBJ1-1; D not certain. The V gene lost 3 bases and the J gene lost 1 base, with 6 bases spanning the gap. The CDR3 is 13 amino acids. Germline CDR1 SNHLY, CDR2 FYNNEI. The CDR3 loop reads CASSDLSNTEAFF. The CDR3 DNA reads TGTGCCAGCAGTGACTTGTCGAACACTGAAGCTTTCTTT.

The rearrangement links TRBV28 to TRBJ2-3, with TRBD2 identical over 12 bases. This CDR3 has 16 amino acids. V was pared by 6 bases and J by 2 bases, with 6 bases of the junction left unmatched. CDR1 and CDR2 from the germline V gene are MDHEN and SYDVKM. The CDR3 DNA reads TGTGCCAGCAGCCGACTAGCGGGGGCCAACACAGATACGCAGTATTTT. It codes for CASSRLAGANTDTQYF. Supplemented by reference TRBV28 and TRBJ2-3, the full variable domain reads DVKVTQSSRYLVKRTGEKVFLECVQDMDHENMFWYRQDPGLGLRLIYFSYDVKMKEKGDIPEGYSVSREKKERFSLILESASTNQTSMYLCASSRLAGANTDTQYFGPGTRLTVL.

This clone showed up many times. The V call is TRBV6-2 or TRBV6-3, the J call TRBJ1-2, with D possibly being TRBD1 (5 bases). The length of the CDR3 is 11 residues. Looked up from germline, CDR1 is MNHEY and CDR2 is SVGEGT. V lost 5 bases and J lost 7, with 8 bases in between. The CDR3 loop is CASSGDRGYTF. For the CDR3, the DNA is TGTGCCAGCAGTGGGGACCGTGGCTACACCTTC.

The CDR3 nucleotides are TGTGCCAGCAGCTTCCAGGGGGCCACCGGGGAGCTGTTTTTT. It yields the protein CASSFQGATGELFF. The V gene is TRBV11-3, the J gene TRBJ2-2, with 8 bases identical to TRBD1. CDR3 length: 14 residues. CDR1 is SGHNT and CDR2 is YENEEA in the germline V gene. Trimming at V came to 3 bases and at J to 4 bases, leaving 1 base not matched to a gene.

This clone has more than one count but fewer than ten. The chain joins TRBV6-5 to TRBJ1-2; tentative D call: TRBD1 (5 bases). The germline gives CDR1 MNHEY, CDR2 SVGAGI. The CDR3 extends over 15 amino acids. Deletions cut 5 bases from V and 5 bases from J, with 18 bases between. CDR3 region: CASSLSTEGWYGYTF. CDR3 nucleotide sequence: TGTGCCAGCAGTCTTTCGACAGAGGGTTGGTATGGCTACACCTTC.

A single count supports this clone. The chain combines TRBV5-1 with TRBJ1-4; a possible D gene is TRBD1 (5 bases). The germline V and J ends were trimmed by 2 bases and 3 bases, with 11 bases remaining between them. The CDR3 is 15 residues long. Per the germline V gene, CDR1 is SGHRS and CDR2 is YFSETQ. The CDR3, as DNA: TGCGCCAGCAGCTTAGGGGATTTACCTAATGAAAAACTGTTTTTT. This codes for CASSLGDLPNEKLFF. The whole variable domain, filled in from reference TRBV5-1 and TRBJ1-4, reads KAGVTQTPRYLIKTRGQQVTLSCSPISGHRSVSWYQQTPGQGLQFLFEYFSETQRNKGNFPGRFSGRQFSNSRSEMNVSTLELGDSALYLCASSLGDLPNEKLFFGSGTQLSVL.

The CDR3 bases are TGTGCCAGCAGCCGGGGGGCGGGCAATCAGCCCCAGCATTTT. Protein sequence: CASSRGAGNQPQHF. The chain uses TRBV7-2 and TRBJ1-5; D perhaps matches TRBD1 (6 bases). CDR1 SGHTA and CDR2 FQGNSA come from the germline V gene. The CDR3 has 14 amino acids. Trimming shortened V by 5 bases and J by 2 bases, and 10 bases separated the two germline ends.

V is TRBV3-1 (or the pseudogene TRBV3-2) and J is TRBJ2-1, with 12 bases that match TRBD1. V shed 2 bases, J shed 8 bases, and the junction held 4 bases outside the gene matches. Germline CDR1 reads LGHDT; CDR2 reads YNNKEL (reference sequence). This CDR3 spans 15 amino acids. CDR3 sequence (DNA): TGTGCCAGCAGCCAAAGGGACAGGGGGCGCGATGAGCAGTTCTTC. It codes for CASSQRDRGRDEQFF.

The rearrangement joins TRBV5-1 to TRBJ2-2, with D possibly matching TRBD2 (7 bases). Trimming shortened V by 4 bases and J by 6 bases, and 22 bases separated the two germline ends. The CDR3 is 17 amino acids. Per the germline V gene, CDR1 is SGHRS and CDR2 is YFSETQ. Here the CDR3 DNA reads TGCGCCAGCAGCCCAGTCGTTTGGGGGGGCCGCCCCGGGGAGCTGTTTTTT. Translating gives CASSPVVWGGRPGELFF.

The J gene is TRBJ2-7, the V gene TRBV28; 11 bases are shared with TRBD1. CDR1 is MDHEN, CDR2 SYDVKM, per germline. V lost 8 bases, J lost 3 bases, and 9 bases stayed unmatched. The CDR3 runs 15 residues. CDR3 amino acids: CASSTGTGGLYEQYF. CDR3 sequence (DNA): TGTGCCAGCTCAACCGGGACAGGGGGACTCTACGAGCAGTACTTC.

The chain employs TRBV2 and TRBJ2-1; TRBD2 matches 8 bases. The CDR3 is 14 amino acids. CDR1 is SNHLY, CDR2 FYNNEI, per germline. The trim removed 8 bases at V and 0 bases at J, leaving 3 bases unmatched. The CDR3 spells CASGGTSSYNEQFF. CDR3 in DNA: TGTGCCAGCGGCGGGACTAGCTCCTACAATGAGCAGTTCTTC.

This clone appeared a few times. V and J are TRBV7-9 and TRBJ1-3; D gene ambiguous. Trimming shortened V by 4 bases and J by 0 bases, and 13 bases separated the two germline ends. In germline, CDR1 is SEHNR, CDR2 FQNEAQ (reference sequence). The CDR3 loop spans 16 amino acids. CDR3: CASSSQTSFSGNTIYF. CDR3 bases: TGTGCCAGCAGCTCACAGACAAGCTTCTCTGGAAACACCATATATTTT.